One and the same sample provided the 21 T cell receptor beta chains below, sequenced in a study of blood T cell repertoires in COVID-19. The table came from immunoSEQ multiplex PCR; TCRdb's copy has only in-frame clones and leaves some out. The data contain 150,000 to 250,000 clones, less than 95% of them singletons. Sequenced sample: peripheral blood. These TCRs come from a man aged 25 to 40 with COVID-19, enrolled during active disease.

V is TRBV5-5 and J is TRBJ1-2; possible D gene TRBD1, 5 bases. The germline V and J ends were trimmed by 2 bases and 3 bases, with 8 bases remaining between them. Per the germline V gene, CDR1 is SGHKS and CDR2 is YYEKEE (reference sequence). CDR3 length: 13 amino acids. The CDR3 bases are TGTGCCAGCAGCTTTACGGGGGACTATGGCTACACCTTC. Protein sequence: CASSFTGDYGYTF.

CDR3 in DNA: TGTGCCACCAGCACTACCCTCACGCAGTATTTT. Translating it yields CATSTTLTQYF. The V and J genes are TRBV15 and TRBJ2-3; D call uncertain. The CDR3 is 11 amino acids. Per the germline V gene, CDR1 is LNHNV and CDR2 is YYDKDF (reference sequence). V was cut by 4 bases and J by 9 bases, with 8 bases left in between.

The chain joins TRBV5-1 to TRBJ2-7; tentatively, D is TRBD1 (6 bases). Germline-derived CDR1 and CDR2 are SGHRS and YFSETQ. V shed 4 bases and J shed 2 bases, with 16 bases lying between them. CDR3 length: 15 residues. CDR3 loop: CASSTRGQGTYEQYF. In DNA, the CDR3 is TGCGCCAGCAGCACCCGAGGGCAGGGGACCTACGAGCAGTACTTC.

The chain couples TRBV18 to TRBJ1-3; possibly TRBD1 for D (6 bases). The CDR3 consists of 15 residues. Per the germline V gene, CDR1 is KGHSH and CDR2 is LQKENI. V lost 5 bases and J 0 bases, leaving 11 bases between the germline ends. The CDR3 reads CASSEDRTSGNTIYF. The CDR3 DNA reads TGTGCCAGCTCAGAAGACAGGACCTCTGGAAACACCATATATTTT.

J is TRBJ1-1 and V is TRBV6-5, with 11 bases matching TRBD1. CDR1 is MNHEY, CDR2 SVGAGI, per germline. After removal of 5 bases from V and 6 bases from J, the junction contained 8 bases not matched to a gene. The length of the CDR3 is 15 residues. The CDR3 nucleotides read TGTGCCAGCAGTAGTCCGGGACAGGGGGACGCTGAAGCTTTCTTT. This codes for CASSSPGQGDAEAFF.

The chain employs TRBV7-6 and TRBJ1-4; the D is unclear. Looked up from germline, CDR1 is SGHVS and CDR2 is FNYEAQ. The V and J ends lost 1 base and 5 bases respectively, with 14 bases between them. The CDR3 spans 16 residues. The CDR3 protein is CASSLGVMRLNEKLFF. DNA of the CDR3: TGTGCCAGCAGCTTAGGAGTGATGAGGTTGAATGAAAAACTGTTTTTT. Combining the CDR3 with reference TRBV7-6 and TRBJ1-4 gives the whole variable domain GAGVSQSPRYKVTKRGQDVALRCDPISGHVSLYWYRQALGQGPEFLTYFNYEAQQDKSGLPNDRFSAERPEGSISTLTIQRTEQRDSAMYRCASSLGVMRLNEKLFFGSGTQLSVL.

The chain links TRBV6-5 to TRBJ1-2, with D unclear. This CDR3 region has 12 residues. Per the germline V gene, CDR1 is MNHEY and CDR2 is SVGAGI. Trimming removed 6 bases at V and 8 bases at J, with 13 bases between. CDR3 sequence: CASSPEMWGYTF. DNA of the CDR3: TGTGCCAGCAGCCCAGAAATGTGGGGCTACACCTTC.

The chain carries TRBV27 and TRBJ1-6, with 8 nucleotides matching TRBD1. The CDR3 totals 16 residues. Germline V gene lookup returns CDR1 MNHEY and CDR2 SMNVEV (reference sequence). J lost 9 bases, V lost 2 bases, and 9 bases had no gene match. CDR3 DNA: TGTGCCAGCAGTTTAGCCCCTCGACAGGGGAGTTCACCCCTCCACTTT. Translation gives CASSLAPRQGSSPLHF.

This chain connects TRBV16 to TRBJ1-1; TRBD1 matches at 9 bases. The trim removed 1 base at V and 3 bases at J, leaving 9 bases unmatched. Germline CDR1 and CDR2: KGHSY and FQNENV. CDR3 length equals 17 residues. The CDR3: CASSQFGQGIADTEAFF. CDR3 in DNA: TGTGCCAGCAGCCAATTCGGACAGGGGATAGCGGACACTGAAGCTTTCTTT.

The rearrangement joins TRBV27 to TRBJ2-5, with 9 bases matching TRBD1. The CDR3 is made up of 15 amino acids. The V and J ends lost 5 bases and 5 bases, in that order; junction bases with no gene match: 9. The germline CDR1 and CDR2 sequences are MNHEY and SMNVEV (reference sequence). CDR3: CASSLLQGAGETQYF. CDR3 bases: TGTGCCAGCAGTCTACTACAGGGGGCCGGGGAGACCCAGTACTTC.

The rearrangement links TRBV20-1 to TRBJ2-3; a possible D gene is TRBD2 (6 bases). This CDR3 spans 11 amino acids. Between the trimmed V and J ends, which lost 6 bases and 5 bases, there was a span of 9 bases. CDR1 is DFQATT, CDR2 SNEGSKA, per germline (reference sequence). Here the CDR3 reads CSAARGDTQYF. Written as DNA, the CDR3 is TGCAGTGCGGCGCGGGGAGATACGCAGTATTTT.

V gene TRBV15 combines with J gene TRBJ1-2, with no clear D. Trimming shortened V by 0 bases and J by 2 bases, and 10 bases separated the two germline ends. This CDR3 has 15 amino acids. CDR1 is LNHNV and CDR2 is YYDKDF in the germline V gene (reference sequence). CDR3 residues: CATSREQPSNYGYTF. CDR3 nucleotides: TGTGCCACCAGCAGAGAACAGCCCTCCAACTATGGCTACACCTTC.

The chain combines TRBV7-6 with TRBJ2-7; 14 bases align to TRBD2. This CDR3 has 16 residues. V dropped 1 base and J dropped 3; count of bases not matched to a gene: 2. Germline CDR1 and CDR2: SGHVS and FNYEAQ. Here the CDR3 reads CASSLGTSGGLYEQYF. The CDR3 DNA reads as TGTGCCAGCAGCTTAGGGACTAGCGGGGGGCTCTACGAGCAGTACTTC.

The V gene is TRBV4-1, the J gene TRBJ2-7, with D unclear. CDR1 and CDR2 from the germline V gene are MGHRA and YSYEKL. This CDR3 spans 14 amino acids. Trimming pared 0 bases from V and 0 bases from J, leaving 6 bases between. CDR3 bases: TGCGCCAGCAGCCAAGATATGGCCTCCTACGAGCAGTACTTC. Translation gives CASSQDMASYEQYF.

CDR3 sequence: CASSVNRGSAYNEQFF. CDR3 DNA sequence: TGTGCCAGCAGCGTAAACAGGGGTTCGGCCTACAATGAGCAGTTCTTC. This sequence joins TRBV9 and TRBJ2-1; 7 bases fit TRBD1. Germline CDR1 and CDR2: SGDLS and YYNGEE. This CDR3 has 16 amino acids. With V trimmed by 1 base and J by 2 bases, 6 bases remained unmatched.

This rearrangement joins TRBV6-5 to TRBJ1-3; no clear D. V was cut by 0 bases and J by 0 bases, with 9 bases left in between. CDR3 length: 16 residues. The germline V gene encodes CDR1 MNHEY and CDR2 SVGAGI. This CDR3 is CASSYSYEASGNTIYF. For the CDR3, the DNA is TGTGCCAGCAGTTACTCCTATGAGGCCTCTGGAAACACCATATATTTT.

The chain carries TRBV24-1 and TRBJ1-1; TRBD1 matches at 7 bases. Germline lookup yields CDR1 KGHDR and CDR2 SFDVKD. Germline trimming cut 12 bases from V and 0 bases from J; bases unmatched to any gene: 15. This CDR3 comprises 16 residues. This CDR3 is CASLNTKTGLNTEAFF. The CDR3 region has the DNA TGTGCCTCCTTAAATACAAAGACAGGGTTGAACACTGAAGCTTTCTTT.

V and J are TRBV11-2 and TRBJ1-2, with 10 bases aligning to TRBD1. This CDR3 has 16 amino acids. Germline V gene data show CDR1 as SGHAT and CDR2 as FQNNGV. J lost 4 bases, V lost 5 bases, and 10 bases had no gene match. CDR3 coding DNA: TGTGCCAGCAGCCCCCAGAGGGACAGGGGCGGCTATGGCTACACCTTC. It codes for CASSPQRDRGGYGYTF.

This chain links TRBV27 with TRBJ2-1; 9 positions agree with TRBD1. This CDR3 has 13 amino acids. With 5 bases clipped from V and 10 bases from J, the junction kept 6 bases outside the gene matches. Looked up from germline, CDR1 is MNHEY and CDR2 is SMNVEV (reference sequence). This CDR3 reads CASSVDRGGEQFF. CDR3 in DNA: TGTGCCAGCAGTGTGGACAGGGGAGGCGAGCAGTTCTTC.

V gene TRBV6-7 combines with J gene TRBJ1-3; D uncertain. TRBV6-7 is flagged as an ORF with uncertain function. The CDR3 length is 14 residues. V lost 2 bases, J lost 2 bases, and 7 bases lay in between. The CDR3 spells CASSYPGPGNTIYF. The CDR3 DNA is TGTGCCAGCAGTTACCCGGGTCCTGGAAACACCATATATTTT.

The chain combines TRBV12-3 or TRBV12-4 with TRBJ1-5; D is perhaps TRBD1 (6 bases). The CDR3 length is 12 residues. V gave up 3 bases and J gave up 7 bases, with 7 bases separating them. The CDR3 protein is CASSFGQQPQHF. CDR3 DNA sequence: TGTGCCAGCAGTTTTGGACAGCAGCCCCAGCATTTT.